These 12 T cell receptor beta chains share one sample of origin, sequenced in a study of blood T cell repertoires in COVID-19. Clones were read by immunoSEQ multiplex PCR, and TCRdb kept only the in-frame ones, dropping some. The sample contains roughly 190,000 clones, around 81% of which appear only once. Sequencing was done on a sample of peripheral blood. These receptors were obtained from a woman aged 40 to 50 with COVID-19, enrolled during active disease.

A single count supports this clone. J is TRBJ2-7 and V is TRBV6-5; a weak D match, TRBD1 (6 bases). Trimming stripped 6 bases from V and 2 bases from J, with 17 bases between. This CDR3 comprises 15 residues. Germline-derived CDR1 and CDR2 are MNHEY and SVGAGI. The CDR3 loop reads CASSDTGFPPYEQYV. DNA of the CDR3: TGTGCCAGCAGCGATACAGGGTTCCCCCCCTACGAGCAGTACGTC.

This chain joins TRBV19 and TRBJ2-5; D not resolved. The CDR3 covers 13 residues. Trimming cost V 4 bases and J 0 bases, with 6 bases left between them. Germline V gene sequence: CDR1 LNHDA, CDR2 SQIVND (reference sequence). The CDR3 region has the DNA TGTGCCAGTAGTAGGCCAGACCAAGAGACCCAGTACTTC. Its translation is CASSRPDQETQYF. Using reference TRBV19 and TRBJ2-5 for the parts outside the CDR3, the full variable domain is DGGITQSPKYLFRKEGQNVTLSCEQNLNHDAMYWYRQDPGQGLRLIYYSQIVNDFQKGDIAEGYSVSREKKESFPLTVTSAQKNPTAFYLCASSRPDQETQYFGPGTRLLVL.

The CDR3, as DNA: TGTGCCACCTCGGACAGGGGGGGTCAAGAGACCCAGTACTTC. As protein: CATSDRGGQETQYF. This chain joins TRBV19 and TRBJ2-5; 10 nucleotides match TRBD1. Unmatched junction bases numbered 7, after V lost 10 bases and J lost 2 bases. CDR1 is LNHDA and CDR2 is SQIVND in the germline V gene (reference sequence). This CDR3 is 14 amino acids long.

The chain links TRBV7-9 to TRBJ1-3; D gene ambiguous. V lost 5 bases, J lost 1 base, and 9 bases lay in between. Looked up from germline, CDR1 is SEHNR and CDR2 is FQNEAQ (reference sequence). This CDR3 region has 14 residues. The CDR3 region has the DNA TGTGCCAGCAGCCCGCAGGTTTCTGGAAACACCATATATTTT. This encodes CASSPQVSGNTIYF.

This chain connects TRBV28 to TRBJ2-7; D is unclear. Trimming removed 7 bases from V and 2 bases from J, with 15 bases in between. This CDR3 is built from 14 residues. Germline-derived CDR1 and CDR2 are MDHEN and SYDVKM. The CDR3 DNA reads TGTGCCAGCACCCTGGGTTGGGCGCCCTACGAGCAGTACTTC. It yields the protein CASTLGWAPYEQYF.

This clone was observed a single time. The V call is TRBV19, the J call TRBJ1-5, with D possibly being TRBD1 (6 bases). Trimming left V 3 bases short and J 5 bases short, with 23 bases between. There are 18 residues in the CDR3. Germline assignment: CDR1 LNHDA and CDR2 SQIVND (reference sequence). The DNA for the CDR3 is TGTGCCAGTAGTATTGGGTTGGACAGCTCCCTGGTCGATCAGCCCCAGCATTTT. Protein product: CASSIGLDSSLVDQPQHF.

The chain has TRBV7-9 and TRBJ1-5, with a possible D match to TRBD1 (6 bases). Trimming left V 1 base short and J 7 bases short, with 17 bases between. There are 16 residues in the CDR3. Germline V gene data show CDR1 as SEHNR and CDR2 as FQNEAQ (reference sequence). CDR3 protein: CASSLGWSGAGQPQHF. CDR3 DNA sequence: TGTGCCAGCAGCTTAGGATGGTCAGGGGCGGGCCAGCCCCAGCATTTT.

This chain uses TRBV27 with TRBJ2-7; 11 nucleotides match TRBD2. CDR3 size: 15 residues. The germline gives CDR1 MNHEY, CDR2 SMNVEV (reference sequence). V lost 5 bases and J lost 3; bases outside the gene matches: 6. The CDR3 sequence is CASSRTGTSGYEQYF. The CDR3 DNA is TGTGCCAGCAGTCGTACCGGGACTAGCGGCTACGAGCAGTACTTC.

The V gene is TRBV7-9, the J gene TRBJ2-1; TRBD1 agrees at 9 bases. With V trimmed by 5 bases and J by 8 bases, 10 bases remained unmatched. CDR3 length: 15 amino acids. Per the germline V gene, CDR1 is SEHNR and CDR2 is FQNEAQ (reference sequence). DNA for the CDR3: TGTGCCAGCAGCAAGAAAACCGGGACAGGGTATGAGCAGTTCTTC. Its protein is CASSKKTGTGYEQFF.

The chain joins TRBV18 to TRBJ2-7, with 8 bases matching TRBD2. From germline, CDR1 is KGHSH and CDR2 LQKENI. The CDR3 sequence is 17 residues long. The V gene end was trimmed by 6 bases and the J gene end by 2 bases; junction bases not matched to a gene: 15. CDR3 DNA sequence: TGTGCCAGCTCCCCCTCCCTCGGGGGGGCGCTTCCCTACGAGCAGTACGTC. The encoded protein is CASSPSLGGALPYEQYV.

This clone was seen only a few times. The chain uses TRBV3-1 (or the pseudogene TRBV3-2) and TRBJ1-2, with TRBD1 matching 9 bases. The CDR3 loop spans 15 amino acids. The V segment lost 4 bases and the J segment 3 bases; nucleotides outside the gene matches: 6. Germline lookup yields CDR1 LGHDT and CDR2 YNNKEL (reference sequence). CDR3 in amino acids: CASSPRQGEDYGYTF. CDR3 in DNA: TGTGCCAGCAGCCCACGACAGGGGGAGGACTATGGCTACACCTTC.

The chain carries TRBV28 and TRBJ2-2; 8 bases match TRBD1. This CDR3 is built from 15 residues. CDR1 and CDR2 (germline): MDHEN, SYDVKM. V lost 6 bases, J lost 6 bases, and 9 bases stayed unmatched. The CDR3: CASRLDRVSSGELFF. CDR3 nucleotide sequence: TGTGCCAGCAGACTGGACAGGGTCTCGTCCGGGGAGCTGTTTTTT.